Included here is one T cell receptor beta chain sequence, with context. Its antigen remains unidentified. The TCR beta cDNA came from 5'RACE template switching with UMIs. For each CDR3 protein, TCRdb gives one entry from its re-call of the 5' RACE reads, without DNA. The sample has 500,000 or so distinct CDR3 sequences, and its top ten clones hold around 3.3%. This specimen comes from a study of T cells expressing NK-cell markers. Regarding the study as a whole: The CD3+CD56-NKG2C+ fraction of a few donors was also led by these clonotypes.

This CDR3 has 15 residues. The germline V gene has CDR1 SGHDT and CDR2 YYEEEE. The sample consisted of blood T cells: a sorted CD56 or NKG2C T cell subset, CD4+ or CD8+ T cells, or bulk PBMC T cells (not recorded which). The chain recombines TRBV5-6 with TRBJ2-7; TCRdb's D call of TRBD1 is untestable without DNA. The TCR originated in a man aged 18 to 29 in good health. The CDR3 region is CASSFIRTGNYEQYF.